This T cell receptor (beta chain) came from a study of cytomegalovirus exposure and HLA in healthy donors. Study as a whole: According to later analysis, the same platform produced the approximately 130 validation and several hundred first-cohort repertoires.

This CDR3 comprises 17 residues. Trimming shortened V by 0 bases and J by 1 base, and 14 bases separated the two germline ends. Germline V CDR1 and CDR2: SGHNT, YENEEA. General study results and limits: Reported performance of the classifier showed diagnosis of cytomegalovirus status with high specificity and sensitivity. About 180 TCR beta chains were listed as cytomegalovirus-associated. TCR sequences were mostly rare, though some public TCRs occurred in many donors.

Concerning this clone: Its antigen is not known.

The assay was immunoSEQ multiplex PCR, and TCRdb's table has in-frame clones only and misses some. The sample shows 200,000 to 300,000 clones, 90% of them seen only once. This sequence originates from a woman in her twenties or thirties in good health and CMV-seronegative. The chain combines TRBV11-3 with TRBJ2-3; D is ambiguous. Source material: PBMCs. CDR3 sequence: CASSLDSPGRGTDTQYF. As DNA, the CDR3 is TGTGCCAGCAGCTTAGATTCCCCAGGAAGAGGCACAGATACGCAGTATTTT.